The entry that follows covers one TCR beta chain sequence. Its cognate antigen is unknown. The data belong to a study of radiotherapy plus CTLA-4 blockade in lung cancer. Across the study: With 31% of patients having disease control, objective responses were seen in approximately 19%.

CDR1 and CDR2 (germline): ENHRY, SYGVKD. This CDR3 is built from 13 residues. The V end was cut by 7 bases, the J end by 0 bases, with 8 bases between. Some clones are missing from TCRdb's copy, which holds only in-frame ones; the method was immunoSEQ multiplex PCR. This table holds tens of thousands of clones, about four fifths found once. Study-level points and caveats: Dynamics of early blood T cell clones, together with interferon-beta, were reportedly the best predictors of response. Expansion in blood of tumor-derived TCR clones was seen after radiotherapy plus ipilimumab.

This TCR derives from a human donor with non-small cell lung cancer who had a partial response to radiotherapy plus ipilimumab. Some clones in this sample may be carry-over from other donors' samples. This material consisted of peripheral blood, taken from a patient treated with radiotherapy plus ipilimumab. The V gene is TRBV10-3, the J gene TRBJ2-3; D possibly corresponds to TRBD1 (5 bases). The CDR3 here is CAIKDSSTDTQYF. As DNA, the CDR3 is TGTGCCATCAAAGACAGTAGCACAGATACGCAGTATTTT.